The 16 T cell receptor beta chains presented below share a single source sample, sequenced in a study of CD8 T cells in Susac syndrome. Random hexamers primed reverse transcription of roughly 0.5 to 1 ug RNA. MiXCR, applied by TCRdb to the immunoSEQ multiplex PCR reads, yields one record per CDR3 protein. The data show about 140,000 distinct CDR3 sequences, with approximately 95% seen just once and about 0.14% held by the top ten. Sequences were obtained from CD4+ T cells from PBMCs. These receptors were collected from a human donor with Susac syndrome.

This clonotype was seen a single time. The V gene is TRBV18, the J gene TRBJ2-4; D remains unclear. The CDR3 is 16 amino acids. V lost 2 bases, J lost 0 bases, and 11 bases lay in between. Germline V CDR1 and CDR2: KGHSH, LQKENI. CDR3 residues: CASSPMGRLAKNIQYF. The CDR3 coding sequence is TGTGCCAGCTCACCAATGGGCAGACTAGCCAAAAACATTCAGTACTTC.

The CDR3 DNA reads TGCAGTGCGAACAAGATCTATGGCTACACCTTC. Translating gives CSANKIYGYTF. V gene TRBV20-1 combines with J gene TRBJ1-2; the D is unclear. Trimming shortened V by 6 bases and J by 4 bases, and 9 bases separated the two germline ends. The CDR3 totals 11 residues. Germline V lookup: CDR1 DFQATT, CDR2 SNEGSKA (reference sequence).

V is TRBV20-1 and J is TRBJ1-5; perhaps TRBD1 as D (6 bases). The CDR3 runs 15 residues. CDR1 DFQATT and CDR2 SNEGSKA come from the germline V gene (reference sequence). The ends were cut back, 3 bases at V and 1 base at J, with 13 bases in the middle. The CDR3 loop is CSASFPGVSNQPQHF. The CDR3 nucleotides read TGCAGTGCTAGTTTCCCAGGGGTGAGCAATCAGCCCCAGCATTTT.

V is TRBV7-9 and J is TRBJ1-1, with D perhaps TRBD1 (5 bases). CDR3 length equals 10 residues. V lost 9 bases and J 7 bases, leaving 9 bases between the germline ends. Germline CDR1 SEHNR, CDR2 FQNEAQ (reference sequence). In DNA, the CDR3 is TGTGCCAGTGGCGGGGGTGAAGCTTTCTTT. This encodes CASGGGEAFF.

The chain carries TRBV7-9 and TRBJ1-2; 8 positions agree with TRBD1. CDR3 length equals 13 residues. Germline values: CDR1 SEHNR, CDR2 FQNEAQ (reference sequence). V lost 4 bases to trimming and J lost 6 bases; unmatched junction nucleotides: 4. The CDR3 loop is CASSSSGGHGYTF. DNA of the CDR3: TGTGCCAGCAGCTCCTCAGGGGGCCATGGCTACACCTTC.

The chain joins TRBV28 to TRBJ1-5; 7 nucleotides agree with TRBD1. Unmatched junction bases numbered 5, after V lost 6 bases and J lost 3 bases. Germline V lookup: CDR1 MDHEN, CDR2 SYDVKM. The CDR3 consists of 14 residues. Here the CDR3 reads CASRRGQYNQPQHF. In nucleotides, the CDR3 is TGTGCCAGCAGACGGGGACAGTACAATCAGCCCCAGCATTTT.

The CDR3 spells CASSPRTGGEQYF. The CDR3 coding sequence is TGCGCCAGCAGCCCCCGAACGGGCGGCGAGCAGTACTTC. The chain carries TRBV4-3 and TRBJ2-7; D gene unclear. The germline CDR1 and CDR2 sequences are LGHNA and YSLEER. V lost 4 bases to trimming and J lost 6 bases, with 13 bases between them. This CDR3 region has 13 residues.

This chain uses TRBV12-3 or TRBV12-4 with TRBJ1-2, with a possible D match to TRBD1 (6 bases). This CDR3 region has 14 residues. The V end was cut by 6 bases, the J end by 7 bases, with 18 bases between. CDR3 DNA sequence: TGTGCCAGCAGCTCCCTATGGACAGAGGGTGGCTACACCTTC. Amino acid sequence: CASSSLWTEGGYTF.

V usage is TRBV20-1 and J usage is TRBJ2-5; D is ambiguous. The CDR3 runs to 10 residues. The germline V and J ends were trimmed by 5 bases and 2 bases, with 3 bases remaining between them. Germline V gene data show CDR1 as DFQATT and CDR2 as SNEGSKA (reference sequence). CDR3 nucleotides: TGCAGTGCTCTTCAAGAGACCCAGTACTTC. Its protein is CSALQETQYF.

The genes are TRBV13 and TRBJ2-2; either TRBD1 or TRBD2 may supply D (5 bases each). The V end was cut by 7 bases, the J end by 4 bases, with 19 bases between. Germline V gene data show CDR1 as PRHDT and CDR2 as FYEKMQ (reference sequence). CDR3 length: 16 residues. The CDR3 spells CASINRGVSVTGELFF. As DNA, the CDR3 is TGTGCCAGCATCAACCGGGGCGTTTCGGTCACCGGGGAGCTGTTTTTT.

The CDR3 spells CASNQGLSTEAFF. The CDR3 region has the DNA TGCGCCAGCAATCAGGGGCTGTCGACTGAAGCTTTCTTT. V usage is TRBV5-1 and J usage is TRBJ1-1, with D maybe TRBD1 (6 bases). The germline V gene has CDR1 SGHRS and CDR2 YFSETQ. Trimming took off 6 bases at V and 5 bases at J, with 14 bases between the two ends. The CDR3 consists of 13 residues. The whole variable domain, remainder taken from reference TRBV5-1 and TRBJ1-1, is KAGVTQTPRYLIKTRGQQVTLSCSPISGHRSVSWYQQTPGQGLQFLFEYFSETQRNKGNFPGRFSGRQFSNSRSEMNVSTLELGDSALYLCASNQGLSTEAFFGQGTRLTVV.

This clonotype has a single count. The chain carries TRBV7-2 and TRBJ1-2, with 8 bases identical to TRBD1. Germline trimming cut 5 bases from V and 8 bases from J; bases unmatched to any gene: 7. Germline V gene lookup returns CDR1 SGHTA and CDR2 FQGNSA. This CDR3 spans 13 amino acids. The CDR3 reads CASSRDRSWGYTF. In DNA, the CDR3 is TGTGCCAGCAGCCGGGACAGGAGCTGGGGCTACACCTTC. The full variable domain, in which reference TRBV7-2 and TRBJ1-2 provide the parts outside the CDR3, is GAGVSQSPSNKVTEKGKDVELRCDPISGHTALYWYRQSLGQGLEFLIYFQGNSAPDKSGLPSDRFSAERTGGSVSTLTIQRTQQEDSAVYLCASSRDRSWGYTFGSGTRLTVV.

Only one count was recorded for this clonotype. The genes are TRBV29-1 and TRBJ2-1, with D possibly being TRBD2 (5 bases). The CDR3 is 13 amino acids. Trimming took off 4 bases at V and 6 bases at J, with 13 bases between the two ends. The germline V gene encodes CDR1 SQVTM and CDR2 ANQGSEA. In nucleotides, the CDR3 is TGCAGCGTTGCTAGCAATCTTCTCAATGAGCAGTTCTTC. Its protein is CSVASNLLNEQFF.

The genes are TRBV28 and TRBJ2-3, with 14 bases lining up with TRBD2. After removal of 5 bases from V and 4 bases from J, the junction contained 5 bases not matched to a gene. The CDR3 extends over 16 amino acids. Looked up from germline, CDR1 is MDHEN and CDR2 is SYDVKM. The chain's CDR3 is CASSTRLAGGPDTQYF. The CDR3 DNA reads TGTGCCAGCAGTACCCGACTAGCGGGGGGGCCAGATACGCAGTATTTT.

The chain is built from TRBV28 and TRBJ1-2; D perhaps matches TRBD1 (6 bases). This CDR3 has 12 residues. From germline, CDR1 is MDHEN and CDR2 SYDVKM. V was cut by 4 bases and J by 7 bases, with 10 bases left in between. The CDR3 here is CASSSQGGGYTF. The CDR3 bases are TGTGCCAGCAGTTCACAGGGCGGTGGCTACACCTTC.

The V call is TRBV12-3 or TRBV12-4, the J call TRBJ2-5; no clear D gene. This CDR3 has 13 residues. Trimming shortened V by 3 bases and J by 1 base, and 6 bases separated the two germline ends. DNA of the CDR3: TGTGCCAGCAGTTTTACTGTCCAAGAGACCCAGTACTTC. Translation gives CASSFTVQETQYF.